This entry is about one TCR beta chain. Its antigen is currently unknown. PCR was performed using 60 Vbeta and 13 Jbeta primers. Here immunoSEQ multiplex PCR was the method, and the copy in TCRdb shows in-frame clones only, minus some. The table includes 150,000 to 200,000 clones, approximately 81% detected once. This entry belongs to a study of cytomegalovirus exposure and HLA in healthy donors. These donors, healthy bone marrow donors, were studied. CDR1 and CDR2 (germline): PRHDT, FYEKMQ (reference sequence). The CDR3 loop spans 14 amino acids. Study results and caveats: An assumption of roughly uniform sequencing depth across donors underlay the presence/absence analyses. A later analysis linked a missense DCLRE1C variant to TCR beta V- and J-gene trimming. In a later analysis, about 17,000 TCR beta sequences were associated with HLA alleles at 0.05 false discovery rate.

Sequencing used PBMCs. The chain employs TRBV13 and TRBJ2-5, with TRBD1 identical over 9 bases. Matching the DNA end better, TRBJ2-7 makes the J call doubtful. The receptor was derived from a boy aged 5 to 17 in good health and CMV-seronegative. The DNA of the CDR3 is TGTGCCAGCAGCAGGGGGACAGGGACCTACGAGCAGTACTTC. It yields the protein CASSRGTGTYEQYF.